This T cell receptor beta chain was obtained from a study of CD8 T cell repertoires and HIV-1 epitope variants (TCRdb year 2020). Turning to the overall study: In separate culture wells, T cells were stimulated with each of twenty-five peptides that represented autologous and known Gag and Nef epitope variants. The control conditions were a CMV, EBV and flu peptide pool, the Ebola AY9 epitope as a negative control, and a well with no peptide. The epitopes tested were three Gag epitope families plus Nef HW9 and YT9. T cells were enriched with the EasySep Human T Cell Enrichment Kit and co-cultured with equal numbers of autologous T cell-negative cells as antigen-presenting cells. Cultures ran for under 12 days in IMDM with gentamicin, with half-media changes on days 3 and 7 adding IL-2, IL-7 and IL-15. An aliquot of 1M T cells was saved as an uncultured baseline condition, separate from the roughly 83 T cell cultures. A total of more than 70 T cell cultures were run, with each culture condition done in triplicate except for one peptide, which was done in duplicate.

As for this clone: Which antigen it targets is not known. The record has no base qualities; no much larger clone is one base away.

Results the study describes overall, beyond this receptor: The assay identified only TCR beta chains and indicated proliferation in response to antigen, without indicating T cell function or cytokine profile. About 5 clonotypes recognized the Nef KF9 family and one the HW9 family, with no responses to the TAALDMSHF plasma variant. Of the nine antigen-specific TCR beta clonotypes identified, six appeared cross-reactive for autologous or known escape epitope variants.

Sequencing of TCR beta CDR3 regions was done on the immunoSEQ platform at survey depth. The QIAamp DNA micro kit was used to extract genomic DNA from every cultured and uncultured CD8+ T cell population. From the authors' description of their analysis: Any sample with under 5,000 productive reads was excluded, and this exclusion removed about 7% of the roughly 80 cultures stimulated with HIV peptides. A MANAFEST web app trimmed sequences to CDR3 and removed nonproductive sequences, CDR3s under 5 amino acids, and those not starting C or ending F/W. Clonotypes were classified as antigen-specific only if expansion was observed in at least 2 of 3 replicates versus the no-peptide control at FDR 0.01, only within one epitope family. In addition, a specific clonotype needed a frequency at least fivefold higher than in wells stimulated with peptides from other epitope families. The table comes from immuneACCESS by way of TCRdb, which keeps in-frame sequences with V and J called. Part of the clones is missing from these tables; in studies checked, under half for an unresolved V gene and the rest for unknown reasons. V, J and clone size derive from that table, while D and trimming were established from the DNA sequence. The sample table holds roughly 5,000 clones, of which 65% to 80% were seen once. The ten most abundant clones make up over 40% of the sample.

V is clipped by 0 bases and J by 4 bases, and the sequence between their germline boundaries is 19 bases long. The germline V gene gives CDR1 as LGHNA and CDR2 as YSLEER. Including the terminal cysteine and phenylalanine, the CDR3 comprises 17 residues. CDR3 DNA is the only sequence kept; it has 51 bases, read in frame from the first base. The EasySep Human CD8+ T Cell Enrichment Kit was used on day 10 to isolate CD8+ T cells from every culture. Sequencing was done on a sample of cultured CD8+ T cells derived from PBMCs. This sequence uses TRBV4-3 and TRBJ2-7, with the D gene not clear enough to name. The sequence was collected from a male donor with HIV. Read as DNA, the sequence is TGCGCCAGCAGCCAAGATTTCGCGACCTCGGCTAAATACGAGCAGTACTTC. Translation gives CASSQDFATSAKYEQYF.